This TCR beta chain is drawn from a study of blood T cell repertoires in COVID-19. Across the whole study: The samples span acute and convalescent COVID-19 from the United States, Italy and Spain.

Adults between roughly 18 and 89 years of age took part from fewer than 30 US areas. Recovered status applied to Cohort 3 donors who had two consecutive negative PCRs. It also applied to those with clearance or with symptom resolution. Profiling relied on immunoSEQ multiplex PCR, and the TCRdb table lists in-frame clones only, not all of them. The sample has approximately 360,000 clones; under 85% are singletons. A single count supports this clone. CDR3 length: 14 residues. V was clipped by 3 bases and J by 6 bases; unmatched bases: 6. The germline V gene has CDR1 LGHDT and CDR2 YNNKEL (reference sequence).

The receptor's source is a woman aged 50 to 60 who had recovered from COVID-19. The specimen sequenced was PBMCs or T cells enriched from blood (not recorded which). The chain links TRBV3-1 (or the pseudogene TRBV3-2) to TRBJ2-7; 9 bases match TRBD1. For the CDR3, the DNA is TGTGCCAGCAGCCATTTGGGGACAGGGTTCGAGCAGTACTTC. This encodes CASSHLGTGFEQYF.